This T cell receptor (beta chain) originates from a study of Ad26.COV2.S vaccination and SARS-CoV-2 variants. Remarks on this clone: Its target is unknown.

Notes on the study in general: Vaccine recipients surpassed placebo recipients in spike-specific TCR breadth. Similar non-spike TCR breadth was observed in recipients of vaccine and of placebo.

Profiled with immunoSEQ multiplex PCR; TCRdb holds only in-frame clones, not every one. The table includes 300,000 to 450,000 clones, about 90% detected once. V was trimmed by 6 bases and J by 3 bases, leaving 12 bases between them. CDR1 and CDR2 from the germline V gene are MNHNY and SVGAGI (reference sequence). This CDR3 contains 14 residues. V and J are TRBV6-6 and TRBJ1-5; TRBD1 is a possible D gene (6 bases). The origin of this receptor is a human donor who had recovered from COVID-19. The specimen was peripheral blood, collected after recovery from COVID-19. Here the CDR3 DNA reads TGTGCCAGCAGCCTTCAGGGGTACAATCAGCCCCAGCATTTT. Translating gives CASSLQGYNQPQHF.